These T cell receptor beta chains were read from a single sample in a study of T cell responses to AZD1222 COVID-19 vaccine. Only in-frame clones appear in the TCRdb table, and some are missing; sequencing was by immunoSEQ multiplex PCR. Counted here are about 45,000 clones, approximately 88% occurring once; the ten biggest clones make up 18%. This specimen consisted of peripheral blood, obtained 28 days after the second AZD1222 dose. These receptors were taken from an adult who received the AZD1222 COVID-19 vaccine. CDR3s include the opening cysteine and the closing phenylalanine or tryptophan. The order of the fields is clone size, J gene, V gene, D gene, CDR3 protein, CDR3 DNA. D genes are given only for firm matches. Clone size is not always given. Where it is, it says once, few, many or a class for expanded clones.

>NA|TRBJ1-2|TRBV27|NA
CASSIATHGYGYTF
TGTGCCAGCAGTATAGCGACGCACGGGTATGGCTACACCTTC
>NA|TRBJ1-1|TRBV5-6|NA
CASTYMAGVTEAFF
TGTGCCAGCACCTATATGGCAGGGGTCACTGAAGCTTTCTTT
>NA|TRBJ1-2|TRBV7-8|TRBD1
CASSPRDRGVYGYTF
TGTGCCAGCAGCCCAAGGGACAGGGGCGTATATGGCTACACCTTC
>NA|TRBJ1-1|TRBV7-6|NA
CASSLSGYGRMNTEAFF
TGTGCCAGCAGCTTATCGGGGTACGGGAGGATGAACACTGAAGCTTTCTTT
>NA|TRBJ1-2|TRBV29-1|NA
CSVPMGRVPNYGYTF
TGCAGCGTTCCGATGGGCCGAGTTCCTAACTATGGCTACACCTTC
>NA|TRBJ1-5|TRBV5-1|NA
CASSLDGEGNQPQHF
TGCGCCAGCAGCTTGGATGGGGAGGGCAATCAGCCCCAGCATTTT
>few|TRBJ1-2|TRBV7-9|NA
CASSRRSGLANYGYTF
TGTGCCAGCAGCCGAAGATCGGGATTAGCTAACTATGGCTACACCTTC
>NA|TRBJ2-5|TRBV10-3|NA
CAISVGGPQETQYF
TGTGCCATCAGTGTAGGGGGGCCCCAAGAGACCCAGTACTTC
>few|TRBJ1-2|TRBV30|NA
CAWKHRDSRNYGYTF
TGTGCCTGGAAACACCGGGACTCAAGAAACTATGGCTACACCTTC
>NA|TRBJ2-2|TRBV3-1/TRBV3-2|NA
CASSQDRGLRNTGELFF
TGTGCCAGCAGCCAAGATAGAGGGCTGAGGAACACCGGGGAGCTGTTTTTT
>NA|TRBJ2-7|TRBV6-5|NA
CASTPSGLPYEQYF
TGTGCCAGCACCCCATCCGGTCTTCCTTACGAGCAGTACTTC
>NA|TRBJ1-2|TRBV19|TRBD1
CASSPRGRGYGYTF
TGTGCCAGTAGTCCCAGGGGGCGCGGGTATGGCTACACCTTC
>NA|TRBJ2-7|TRBV5-1|NA
CASSQPGLRYEQYF
TGCGCCAGCAGTCAGCCAGGGTTGAGATACGAGCAGTACTTC
>NA|TRBJ2-3|TRBV4-2|TRBD1
CASSQDRRTAGQGTQYF
TGTGCCAGCAGCCAAGATCGAAGGACAGCGGGACAGGGTACGCAGTATTTT
>NA|TRBJ2-2|TRBV19|TRBD1
CASSIGTGLNTGELFF
TGTGCCAGTAGTATAGGGACAGGCTTGAACACCGGGGAGCTGTTTTTT
>NA|TRBJ2-4|TRBV25-1|TRBD2
CASSAGLPNIQYF
TGTGCCAGCAGTGCGGGACTACCTAACATTCAGTACTTC
>once|TRBJ2-2|TRBV5-6|TRBD1
CASSWTGVTGELFF
TGTGCCAGCAGCTGGACAGGGGTCACCGGGGAGCTGTTTTTT
>once|TRBJ2-2|TRBV12-5|NA
CAEGNFPSGELFF
TGTGCTGAGGGTAATTTTCCGTCAGGGGAGCTGTTTTTT
>few|TRBJ2-2|TRBV19|NA
CASNDVYTGELFF
TGTGCCAGTAACGATGTCTACACCGGGGAGCTGTTTTTT
>NA|TRBJ2-7|TRBV3-1/TRBV3-2|NA
CASSQGVVGGSPHEQYF
TGTGCCAGCAGCCAAGGGGTAGTCGGGGGCAGTCCCCACGAGCAGTACTTC
>few|TRBJ1-5|TRBV10-3|NA
CATTPVSGSQPQHF
TGTGCCACTACCCCCGTTAGCGGAAGCCAGCCCCAGCATTTT
>once|TRBJ2-5|TRBV28|NA
CASSKQGTETQYF
TGTGCCAGCAGCAAACAGGGAACCGAGACCCAGTACTTC
>NA|TRBJ2-2|TRBV19|TRBD1
CASSYDRVGTGELFF
TGTGCCAGTAGTTACGACAGGGTTGGCACCGGGGAGCTGTTTTTT
>NA|TRBJ2-7|TRBV18|TRBD1
CASSPLRTGLSYEQYF
TGTGCCAGCTCACCATTGAGGACAGGCCTCTCCTACGAGCAGTACTTC
>NA|TRBJ1-1|TRBV4-2|NA
CASSQEGQARVNTEAFF
TGTGCCAGCAGCCAAGAAGGGCAGGCACGGGTAAACACTGAAGCTTTCTTT
>few|TRBJ1-5|TRBV12-3/TRBV12-4|NA
CASSFGNQPQHF
TGTGCCAGCAGTTTTGGAAATCAGCCCCAGCATTTT
>once|TRBJ2-7|TRBV11-2|TRBD2
CASSLLRTSGAAYEQYF
TGTGCCAGCAGCTTATTAAGGACTAGCGGGGCCGCCTACGAGCAGTACTTC
>NA|TRBJ1-6|TRBV21-1|NA
CASSSIGVETLHF
TGTGCCAGCAGCTCGATTGGAGTGGAAACCCTCCACTTT
>NA|TRBJ2-5|TRBV27|NA
CASSLSSTGLETQYF
TGTGCCAGCAGTTTATCGAGCACAGGGCTTGAGACCCAGTACTTC